This paragraph reports one T cell receptor beta chain. Some clones are missing from TCRdb's copy, which holds only in-frame ones; the method was immunoSEQ multiplex PCR. The sample contains around 120,000 clones, 75% to 90% of which appear only once. This sample was included in a study of control samples from healthy donors and cancer patients. This CDR3 contains 13 residues. Germline values: CDR1 MNHEY, CDR2 SVGAGI. Trimming shortened V by 0 bases and J by 8 bases, and 10 bases separated the two germline ends. The TCR sequence derives from a woman between 45 and 65 years old with colorectal cancer. The source material was PBMCs. This chain joins TRBV6-5 and TRBJ1-1; D might be TRBD1 (6 bases). The CDR3 nucleotides read TGTGCCAGCAGTTACTCGAGGGGGATGGAAGCTTTCTTT. Translated: CASSYSRGMEAFF.